The source of this T cell receptor (beta chain) is a study of PD-L1 blockade in urothelial cancer. The CDR3 has 19 amino acids. Some clones are missing from TCRdb's copy, which holds only in-frame ones; the method was immunoSEQ multiplex PCR. The data contain nearly 45,000 clones, roughly 86% of them singletons. Time point noted: peripheral blood 6 weeks after treatment start. The sequence was obtained from a man between 60 and 75 years old with urothelial cancer. The source material was PBMCs, sampled around atezolizumab (anti-PD-L1) treatment. The rearrangement links TRBV21-1 to TRBJ1-5; the D call in the table, TRBD1, was not verified against the DNA. TRBV21-1 has pseudogene status. In DNA, the CDR3 is TGTGCCAGCAGCAAAGACCACCGGGACAGAGGGATGGGCAATCAGCCCCAGCATTTT. Translation: CASSKDHRDRGMGNQPQHF.